This T cell receptor (beta chain) was captured in a study of shared T cell receptors in the human thymus (dated by TCRdb to 2020 to 2023). Turning to the overall study: The study investigated the way shared, self-reactive T-cell receptor alpha chains are produced in the human thymus.

The library was obtained by the immunoSEQ multiplex PCR assay. What TCRdb holds here is the immuneACCESS table cut down to in-frame rearrangements. Part of the clones is not present; checked against another copy, under half of the missing clones reflect an unresolved V gene, and the others are unexplained. This sample comprises approximately 68,000 clones, 90% to 95% of them detected only once. The ten top clones hold less than 0.04% of the sample. The germline ends are 15 bases apart after V is trimmed by 9 bases and J by 1 base. CDR1 and CDR2, per the germline V gene, are SGHTA and FQGNSA. The CDR3, from cysteine to phenylalanine, totals 14 residues. The only DNA kept is the CDR3, 42 bases in frame from the first base. As regards this clone: The clone's antigen remains unknown. No base quality values were provided; no much bigger clone lies one nucleotide off.

Input material: thymocytes. The clonotype comes from a human donor. The chain links TRBV7-2 with TRBJ1-1; no D segment can be confidently identified. The DNA sequence reads TGTGCCAGAGGCCTTATTCCGGCGAACACTGAAGCTTTCTTT. This sequence encodes CARGLIPANTEAFF.